Below, 4 T cell receptor beta chains from the same sample are listed, as sequenced in a study of cytomegalovirus exposure and HLA in healthy donors. Researchers ran the PCR with 60 Vbeta and 13 Jbeta primers. Some clones are missing from TCRdb's copy, which holds only in-frame ones; the method was immunoSEQ multiplex PCR. The sample has over 150,000 clones; roughly 75% are singletons. Sequencing input: PBMCs. Receptors originate from a woman aged 45 to 65 in good health and CMV-seropositive.

The chain couples TRBV5-4 to TRBJ1-1; D ambiguous. Germline CDR1 reads SGHNT; CDR2 reads YYREEE (reference sequence). With 0 bases removed from V and 1 base from J, the gap between germline ends came to 7 bases. This CDR3 has 14 residues. The CDR3 nucleotides are TGTGCCAGCAGCTTGGATCAATCGAACACTGAAGCTTTCTTT. Residues: CASSLDQSNTEAFF.

V gene TRBV5-4 combines with J gene TRBJ2-4; D might be TRBD1 (5 bases). Trimming cost V 3 bases and J 7 bases, with 14 bases left between them. This CDR3 region has 14 residues. Per germline, CDR1 SGHNT and CDR2 YYREEE (reference sequence). CDR3 in DNA: TGTGCCAGCAGCTCGGACGGACAAGGGAACATTCAGTACTTC. This translates into CASSSDGQGNIQYF.

This chain uses TRBV4-1 with TRBJ1-1; D is uncertain. CDR3 length: 14 amino acids. V lost 0 bases, J lost 4 bases, and 9 bases lay in between. Germline V gene sequence: CDR1 MGHRA, CDR2 YSYEKL. The CDR3 nucleotides are TGCGCCAGCAGCCAAGATCACAGTGGCACTGAAGCTTTCTTT. Translation gives CASSQDHSGTEAFF.

The chain employs TRBV28 and TRBJ1-2, with no clear D. The CDR3 has 14 residues. Germline V gene lookup returns CDR1 MDHEN and CDR2 SYDVKM. V shed 3 bases and J shed 0 bases, with 8 bases lying between them. CDR3 residues: CASSFPYSNYGYTF. The DNA of the CDR3 is TGTGCCAGCAGTTTCCCCTACTCTAACTATGGCTACACCTTC.